Listed below are T cell receptor beta chains from one sample, sequenced in a study of neoadjuvant anti-PD-1 for oral cavity cancer. The assay was immunoSEQ multiplex PCR, and TCRdb's table has in-frame clones only and misses some. The table lists approximately 16,000 clones, roughly 34% of them singletons. The sample in question was tumor tissue, obtained after nivolumab (anti-PD-1) treatment. The receptors shown here come from a person between 40 and 85 years old with oral cavity squamous cell carcinoma. CDR3s leave out the opening cysteine and the closing phenylalanine or tryptophan. Each record gives: J gene, V gene, CDR3 protein.

TRBJ2-1 TRBV29-1 LLPPKGGGSYNEQF
TRBJ2-7 TRBV2 ASSESKGTGSAYEQY
TRBJ2-7 TRBV7-2 ASSSRQGFYYEQY
TRBJ1-1 TRBV6-1 ASSNTKVAEAF
TRBJ1-1 TRBV29-1 SVEELNTEAF
TRBJ1-1 TRBV19 ASSISPIGRLNTEAF
TRBJ2-7 TRBV10-1 ASSDSGTACYEQY
TRBJ2-1 TRBV11-3 ASSPGGPSSYNEQF
TRBJ2-5 TRBV10-3 AISITGTEGQETQY
TRBJ1-2 TRBV7-3 ASSLGHGIYGYT
TRBJ2-2 TRBV18 ASSPNTGELF
TRBJ2-7 TRBV30 AWSYVATSKGEQY
TRBJ2-2 TRBV19 ASSVTGTGELF
TRBJ1-6 TRBV4-1 ASSQAGHLNSPLH
TRBJ2-5 TRBV6-5 ASSYVRGTEATQY
TRBJ2-5 TRBV5-1 ASSRDSLQETQY
TRBJ2-7 TRBV4-3 ASSGGQSSSYEQY
TRBJ2-7 TRBV10-3 AISVAYEQY
TRBJ1-1 TRBV11-2 ASSLGPGNTEAF
TRBJ1-5 TRBV4-1 ASSQGQTSNQPQH
TRBJ2-7 TRBV4-2 ASSPRDRDHEQY
TRBJ1-6 TRBV9 ASSPENSPLH
TRBJ2-7 TRBV6-5 ASRRPGQFYEQY
TRBJ2-1 TRBV6-5 ASSYPEEQF